Below are 21 T cell receptor beta chains sequenced from a single sample in a study of T cells in Graves' hyperthyroidism and ophthalmopathy. Amplified regions were TCR beta CDR3 sequences from RNA transcripts. The TCR CDR3 first-round RT-PCR relied on the HTBI primer set. MiXCR was run by TCRdb on the multiplex PCR reads, yielding one entry per CDR3 protein. The repertoire holds fewer than 200,000 distinct CDR3 sequences, about 9.4% seen once, with roughly a fifth in the top ten. Input material: blood. The receptor set was obtained from a woman in her late teens or twenties with Graves' hyperthyroidism that later progressed to Graves' ophthalmopathy.

Of note for this clonotype: A read error may be the cause here, since a much bigger clone is one base away. The genes are TRBV19 and TRBJ2-2, with TRBD2 matching over 10 bases. The CDR3 is made up of 16 amino acids. The V and J ends lost 5 bases and 3 bases, in that order; junction bases with no gene match: 6. Germline V gene lookup returns CDR1 LNHDA and CDR2 SQIVND (reference sequence). CDR3 in DNA: TGTGCCAGTAGTTCAATTAGCGGGAGGTACACCGGGGAGCTGTTTTTT. Protein: CASSSISGRYTGELFF. The full variable domain, rest sourced from reference TRBV19 and TRBJ2-2, is DGGITQSPKYLFRKEGQNVTLSCEQNLNHDAMYWYRQDPGQGLRLIYYSQIVNDFQKGDIAEGYSVSREKKESFPLTVTSAQKNPTAFYLCASSSISGRYTGELFFGEGSRLTVL.

This clonotype was seen many times. V usage is TRBV3-1 and J usage is TRBJ1-2; D is possibly TRBD1 (5 bases). This CDR3 spans 13 amino acids. The ends were cut back, 1 base at V and 4 bases at J, with 7 bases in the middle. The V gene's germline CDR1 is LGHDT and CDR2 YNNKEL (reference sequence). The CDR3 protein is CASSQATAYGYTF. The CDR3 DNA is TGTGCCAGCAGCCAAGCGACAGCCTATGGCTACACCTTC. Looking up the rest from reference TRBV3-1 and TRBJ1-2 gives the full variable domain: DTAVSQTPKYLVTQMGNDKSIKCEQNLGHDTMYWYKQDSKKFLKIMFSYNNKELIINETVPNRFSPKSPDKAHLNLHINSLELGDSAVYFCASSQATAYGYTFGSGTRLTVV.

This clonotype has ten or more counts. This chain joins TRBV2 and TRBJ1-3; TRBD1 is a possible D gene (5 bases). Germline assignment: CDR1 SNHLY and CDR2 FYNNEI. V lost 7 bases, J lost 0 bases, and 13 bases lay in between. The CDR3 is 15 amino acids. The CDR3: CASTASGGSGNTIYF. The CDR3 DNA follows: TGTGCCAGCACCGCCTCGGGGGGCTCTGGAAACACCATATATTTT.

This clonotype came up many times. This chain links TRBV2 with TRBJ1-2, with D perhaps matching TRBD1 (6 bases). The V and J ends lost 4 bases and 4 bases respectively, with 10 bases between them. Per germline, CDR1 SNHLY and CDR2 FYNNEI. The CDR3 totals 13 residues. As DNA, the CDR3 is TGTGCCAGCAGTGTAGGACAGAGCTATGGCTACACCTTC. Encoded protein: CASSVGQSYGYTF.

The sample holds many counts of this clonotype. The chain uses TRBV7-9 and TRBJ1-4; 10 bases map to TRBD1. The CDR3 length is 14 residues. The germline CDR1 and CDR2 sequences are SEHNR and FQNEAQ (reference sequence). The V gene end was trimmed by 5 bases and the J gene end by 8 bases; junction bases not matched to a gene: 5. CDR3 DNA: TGTGCCAGCAGCGTGGGACAGGGGAGAGAAAAACTGTTTTTT. It encodes CASSVGQGREKLFF.

This clonotype was detected a few times. The chain carries TRBV30 and TRBJ2-6, with TRBD1 as a possible D gene (6 bases). CDR3 length: 16 residues. Germline V CDR1 and CDR2: GTSNPN, SVGIG (reference sequence). The germline V and J ends were trimmed by 2 bases and 0 bases, with 11 bases remaining between them. CDR3 protein: CAWSPGHSSGANVLTF. DNA for the CDR3: TGTGCCTGGAGTCCGGGACACAGCTCTGGGGCCAACGTCCTGACTTTC. The entire variable domain, with the rest obtained from reference TRBV30 and TRBJ2-6, is as follows: SQTIHQWPATLVQPVGSPLSLECTVEGTSNPNLYWYRQAAGRGLQLLFYSVGIGQISSEVPQNLSASRPQDRQFILSSKKLLLSDSGFYLCAWSPGHSSGANVLTFGAGSRLTVL.

In this sample, this clonotype turned up a few times. This could be a read error, since a much larger clone is one nucleotide away. The chain uses TRBV15 and TRBJ1-1; D unresolved. Germline CDR1 is LNHNV and CDR2 is YYDKDF (reference sequence). The CDR3 consists of 13 residues. The CDR3 DNA sequence: TGTGCCACCAGCGGAGAAGTGAACACTGAAGCTTTCTTT. This sequence encodes CATSGEVNTEAFF. The variable domain in full, with the rest retrieved from reference TRBV15 and TRBJ1-1, is DAMVIQNPRYQVTQFGKPVTLSCSQTLNHNVMYWYQQKSSQAPKLLFHYYDKDFNNEADTPDNFQSRRPNTSFCFLDIRSPGLGDTAMYLCATSGEVNTEAFFGQGTRLTVV.

This clonotype was seen a handful of times. The chain has TRBV15 and TRBJ2-1; D tentatively fits TRBD1 or TRBD2 (5 bases each). This CDR3 is 13 amino acids long. Looked up from germline, CDR1 is LNHNV and CDR2 is YYDKDF (reference sequence). The V and J ends lost 5 bases and 5 bases respectively, with 10 bases between them. The CDR3 spells CATSRDLNNEQFF. In nucleotides, the CDR3 is TGTGCCACCAGCCGGGACCTTAACAATGAGCAGTTCTTC.

In this sample, this clonotype turned up many times. The genes are TRBV30 and TRBJ2-7, with 7 bases aligning to TRBD1. Losses at the gene ends were 2 bases for V and 7 bases for J; bases not matched to a gene: 5. Germline CDR1 GTSNPN, CDR2 SVGIG (reference sequence). This CDR3 spans 12 amino acids. The CDR3 DNA is TGTGCCTGGAGTTTAACAGGGGAGGAGCAGTACTTC. Amino acid sequence: CAWSLTGEEQYF.

In this sample, this clonotype turned up many times. This chain joins TRBV6-1 and TRBJ1-5; TRBD1 matches at 7 bases. Trimming took 7 bases from V and 7 from J; bases not matched to a gene: 16. The germline V gene encodes CDR1 MNHNS and CDR2 SASEGT. The CDR3 has 16 amino acids. CDR3 in amino acids: CASTSGAGTAGQPQHF. CDR3 coding DNA: TGTGCCAGCACCTCAGGTGCTGGGACAGCGGGCCAGCCCCAGCATTTT.

In this sample, this clonotype turned up many times. The J gene is TRBJ1-5, the V gene TRBV2; D uncertain. Between the trimmed V and J ends, which lost 6 bases and 10 bases, there was a span of 16 bases. The CDR3 totals 13 residues. Looked up from germline, CDR1 is SNHLY and CDR2 is FYNNEI. The CDR3 protein is CASRANLFGPQHF. The CDR3 nucleotides read TGTGCCAGCAGGGCGAACCTCTTTGGCCCCCAGCATTTT.

Turning to this clonotype: A read error may account for a junction end that differs from germline. The chain employs TRBV7-9 and TRBJ1-1; 9 bases are a match to TRBD1. The V gene's germline CDR1 is SEHNR and CDR2 FQNEAQ (reference sequence). The CDR3 has 15 amino acids. The CDR3 DNA is TGTGCCAGCAGCCCCTGGACAGGGGATGGCACTAAAGCTTTCTTT. This sequence encodes CASSPWTGDGTKAFF.

This clonotype was seen repeatedly, ten times or more. The chain carries TRBV2 and TRBJ2-5; D perhaps matches TRBD2 (5 bases). V gave up 8 bases and J gave up 7 bases, with 14 bases separating them. This CDR3 spans 12 amino acids. The germline CDR1 and CDR2 sequences are SNHLY and FYNNEI. CDR3 bases: TGTGCCAGCGTTCGGGGTACGGGGACCCAGTACTTC. Its protein product is CASVRGTGTQYF.

Points on this clonotype: The junction departs from the called germline gene at one end, perhaps through a read error. The chain is built from TRBV24-1 and TRBJ2-2; D not resolved. Germline assignment: CDR1 KGHDR and CDR2 SFDVKD. The CDR3 consists of 14 residues. CDR3 DNA sequence: TGTGACACCAGTCCCGTCCAGAACACCGGGGAGCTGTTTTTT. This codes for CDTSPVQNTGELFF.

This clonotype was detected ten times or more. J is TRBJ2-5 and V is TRBV12-3 or TRBV12-4, with 8 bases matching TRBD2. The CDR3 sequence is 15 residues long. V trimming: 3 bases; J trimming: 2 bases; junction bases outside the gene matches: 5. CDR3 nucleotides: TGTGCCAGCAGTTTGTGGAGCGGGGGTCAAGAGACCCAGTACTTC. It is translated as CASSLWSGGQETQYF.

The table lists this clonotype with many counts. The rearrangement uses TRBV11-3 and TRBJ2-1; D perhaps matches TRBD1 (5 bases). V was trimmed by 6 bases and J by 5 bases, leaving 17 bases between them. This CDR3 has 15 residues. Germline V gives CDR1 SGHNT, CDR2 YENEEA. The CDR3 reads CASSWGHSYDNEQFF. CDR3 coding DNA: TGTGCCAGCAGTTGGGGCCACTCGTACGACAATGAGCAGTTCTTC.

A word on this clonotype: A much more abundant neighbour one base away suggests this may be a read error. The V gene is TRBV6-1, the J gene TRBJ1-2; the match to TRBD1 covers 8 bases. Germline trimming cut 6 bases from V and 2 bases from J; bases unmatched to any gene: 11. The germline V gene encodes CDR1 MNHNS and CDR2 SASEGT. CDR3 length equals 16 residues. Here the CDR3 reads CASRHIQDRVNYGYTF. DNA for the CDR3: TGTGCCAGCAGGCACATCCAGGACAGGGTGAACTATGGCTACACCTTC.

This clonotype came up many times. The rearrangement uses TRBV6-1 and TRBJ1-2; D ambiguous. The ends were cut back, 7 bases at V and 6 bases at J, with 18 bases in the middle. The germline V gene has CDR1 MNHNS and CDR2 SASEGT. This CDR3 is 14 amino acids long. The CDR3 spells CASTPFERGDGYTF. DNA of the CDR3: TGTGCCAGCACCCCCTTTGAGCGGGGTGATGGCTACACCTTC.

This clonotype was counted ten times or more. The chain links TRBV2 to TRBJ1-5; maybe TRBD1 (5 bases). Trimming pared 6 bases from V and 1 base from J, leaving 10 bases between. Germline CDR1 SNHLY, CDR2 FYNNEI. The CDR3 has 14 amino acids. CDR3 bases: TGTGCCAGCAGGGTAGACAGCAGCAATCAGCCCCAGCATTTT. Translation: CASRVDSSNQPQHF. The full variable domain, completed using reference TRBV2 and TRBJ1-5, is EPEVTQTPSHQVTQMGQEVILRCVPISNHLYFYWYRQILGQKVEFLVSFYNNEISEKSEIFDDQFSVERPDGSNFTLKIRSTKLEDSAMYFCASRVDSSNQPQHFGDGTRLSIL.

This rearrangement joins TRBV20-1 to TRBJ2-5; 9 bases are a match to TRBD2. Trimming cost V 0 bases and J 5 bases; bases outside gene matches: 13. The germline V gene has CDR1 DFQATT and CDR2 SNEGSKA (reference sequence). The CDR3 is 17 residues long. The CDR3 loop is CSARDIGVSGSWETQYF. The DNA of the CDR3 is TGCAGTGCTAGAGATATAGGTGTTAGCGGGAGTTGGGAGACCCAGTACTTC.

This clonotype was observed a handful of times. V gene TRBV6-2 or TRBV6-3 combines with J gene TRBJ2-7, with 10 bases matching TRBD2. The CDR3 length is 18 residues. The V gene end was trimmed by 0 bases and the J gene end by 6 bases; junction bases not matched to a gene: 14. The V gene's germline CDR1 is MNHEY and CDR2 SVGEGT. The CDR3 DNA reads as TGTGCCAGCAGTTACTCTGGGACTAGCGCCGTACGTTTATCCGAGCAGTACTTC. Translation: CASSYSGTSAVRLSEQYF.